This passage covers 20 T cell receptor beta chains from one sample sequenced in a study of cytomegalovirus exposure and HLA in healthy donors. Clones were read by immunoSEQ multiplex PCR, and TCRdb kept only the in-frame ones, dropping some. The top ten clones hold about 3% of a sample with approximately 160,000 clones, about 89% of them seen once. The sample was PBMCs. The receptors come from a woman younger than 30 in good health and CMV-seropositive.

V and J are TRBV6-6 and TRBJ2-7; no clear D. The CDR3 contains 12 residues. The germline V and J ends were trimmed by 6 bases and 4 bases, with 10 bases remaining between them. Germline assignment: CDR1 MNHNY and CDR2 SVGAGI (reference sequence). The CDR3: CASSRPTYEQYF. As DNA, the CDR3 is TGTGCCAGCAGCCGACCGACATACGAGCAGTACTTC.

The gene calls are TRBV7-9 and TRBJ2-7; the D gene is possibly TRBD1 (6 bases). CDR1 is SEHNR, CDR2 FQNEAQ, per germline (reference sequence). V gave up 8 bases and J gave up 4 bases, with 12 bases separating them. The CDR3 contains 12 residues. The CDR3 DNA sequence: TGTGCCAGCCAGGGGTCGGCATACGAGCAGTACTTC. Its protein product is CASQGSAYEQYF.

This chain connects TRBV19 to TRBJ1-2; 10 bases are a match to TRBD1. Germline V lookup: CDR1 LNHDA, CDR2 SQIVND (reference sequence). CDR3 length: 18 residues. Unmatched junction bases numbered 13, after V lost 6 bases and J lost 0 bases. The CDR3 protein is CASSMGPGQGYSNYGYTF. The CDR3, as DNA: TGTGCCAGTAGCATGGGACCGGGACAGGGGTATTCTAACTATGGCTACACCTTC.

The V and J genes are TRBV27 and TRBJ2-2, with TRBD1 as a possible D gene (5 bases). CDR3 length: 17 amino acids. CDR1 and CDR2 (germline): MNHEY, SMNVEV (reference sequence). V was trimmed by 2 bases and J by 6 bases, leaving 19 bases between them. DNA for the CDR3: TGTGCCAGCAGTTTAATCGCTGGGCCCTCCAGGGCCGGGGAGCTGTTTTTT. Residues: CASSLIAGPSRAGELFF.

The chain links TRBV6-1 to TRBJ2-5, with TRBD1 as a possible D gene (6 bases). The CDR3 spans 14 residues. Germline V gives CDR1 MNHNS, CDR2 SASEGT. Trimming took 8 bases from V and 1 from J, leaving 14 bases between them. The CDR3 DNA sequence: TGTGCCAGCCTCAGGGGCGGGTCCCAAGAGACCCAGTACTTC. It is translated as CASLRGGSQETQYF.

The CDR3 region has the DNA TGTGCCAGCAGTGGAGGGGAGACAGGGTTCTACGAGCAGTACTTC. Residues: CASSGGETGFYEQYF. This rearrangement joins TRBV25-1 to TRBJ2-7; 7 bases align to TRBD1. This CDR3 is built from 15 residues. Germline loops: CDR1 MGHDK, CDR2 SYGVNS. J gave up 3 bases and V 4 bases, and 9 bases lay outside the gene matches.

The J gene is TRBJ2-1, the V gene TRBV7-9; TRBD2 aligns across 7 bases. V dropped 5 bases and J dropped 6; count of bases not matched to a gene: 4. CDR1 is SEHNR, CDR2 FQNEAQ, per germline (reference sequence). The CDR3 spans 13 residues. The CDR3 loop reads CASSQREGNEQFF. CDR3 DNA sequence: TGTGCCAGCAGCCAAAGGGAGGGCAATGAGCAGTTCTTC.

The rearrangement uses TRBV7-9 and TRBJ2-5; D might be TRBD1 (6 bases). Germline-derived CDR1 and CDR2 are SEHNR and FQNEAQ (reference sequence). V lost 0 bases and J 3 bases, leaving 11 bases between the germline ends. The CDR3 sequence is 15 residues long. DNA of the CDR3: TGTGCCAGCAGCTTAGCGCTACAGGGTAAAGAGACCCAGTACTTC. Its translation is CASSLALQGKETQYF.

This chain uses TRBV2 with TRBJ2-3; TRBD2 might be the D (7 bases). Per germline, CDR1 SNHLY and CDR2 FYNNEI. This CDR3 has 15 residues. The V gene lost 3 bases and the J gene lost 4 bases, with 14 bases spanning the gap. CDR3 in DNA: TGTGCCAGCAGTGATTTTAGGGGGGGCGCAGATACGCAGTATTTT. Amino acid sequence: CASSDFRGGADTQYF.

This clone was seen a single time. The V call is TRBV5-1, the J call TRBJ2-3, with 8 nucleotides matching TRBD2. Trimming took 7 bases from V and 3 from J; bases not matched to a gene: 10. Germline V gene lookup returns CDR1 SGHRS and CDR2 YFSETQ. The CDR3 has 15 residues. This CDR3 reads CASYREGLSTDTQYF. The CDR3 DNA follows: TGCGCCAGCTACCGGGAGGGACTCTCAACAGATACGCAGTATTTT. The variable domain in full, completed from reference TRBV5-1 and TRBJ2-3, reads KAGVTQTPRYLIKTRGQQVTLSCSPISGHRSVSWYQQTPGQGLQFLFEYFSETQRNKGNFPGRFSGRQFSNSRSEMNVSTLELGDSALYLCASYREGLSTDTQYFGPGTRLTVL.

The rearrangement uses TRBV9 and TRBJ2-1; 9 bases are shared with TRBD2. Trimming at V came to 3 bases and at J to 5 bases, leaving 9 bases not matched to a gene. The CDR3 has 16 amino acids. Germline CDR1 reads SGDLS; CDR2 reads YYNGEE. CDR3 coding DNA: TGTGCCAGCAGCGGTATTAGCGGGAGCCCCGACAATGAGCAGTTCTTC. Its translation is CASSGISGSPDNEQFF.

This rearrangement joins TRBV18 to TRBJ2-5, with D maybe TRBD1 (6 bases). The V gene's germline CDR1 is KGHSH and CDR2 LQKENI. The CDR3 extends over 13 amino acids. Trimming pared 2 bases from V and 3 bases from J, leaving 7 bases between. The CDR3 loop reads CASSPTGKETQYF. CDR3 coding DNA: TGTGCCAGCTCACCAACAGGGAAAGAGACCCAGTACTTC.

This clone was seen once. The V gene is TRBV6-5, the J gene TRBJ1-2; 9 nucleotides align to TRBD1. The trim removed 0 bases at V and 5 bases at J, leaving 7 bases unmatched. This CDR3 region has 16 residues. The germline V gene encodes CDR1 MNHEY and CDR2 SVGAGI. CDR3 amino acids: CASSYSSGTGRYGYTF. The CDR3 nucleotides are TGTGCCAGCAGTTACTCGAGCGGGACAGGGCGGTATGGCTACACCTTC.

The table lists this clone with a count of one. The CDR3 here is CASSTAPLGGELFF. CDR3 bases: TGTGCCAGCAGTACCGCCCCCCTAGGCGGGGAGCTGTTTTTT. The chain joins TRBV28 to TRBJ2-2; D not certain. CDR1 MDHEN and CDR2 SYDVKM come from the germline V gene. This CDR3 contains 14 residues. V was shortened by 5 bases and J by 7 bases, with 14 bases between the two germline ends.

The gene calls are TRBV4-2 and TRBJ2-7, with 11 bases identical to TRBD2. CDR3 length equals 18 residues. J lost 0 bases, V lost 0 bases, and 7 bases had no gene match. The germline V gene encodes CDR1 LGHNA and CDR2 YNFKEQ. In DNA form, the CDR3 reads TGTGCCAGCAGCCAAGATCTGGATAGCGGGGGGGCCTCCTACGAGCAGTACTTC. The encoded protein is CASSQDLDSGGASYEQYF.

The V gene is TRBV5-6, the J gene TRBJ2-2; 12 bases match TRBD2. CDR3 length: 16 residues. Per the germline V gene, CDR1 is SGHDT and CDR2 is YYEEEE. With 4 bases clipped from V and 3 bases from J, the junction kept 4 bases outside the gene matches. CDR3 bases: TGTGCCAGCAGCCTTCGGACTAGCGGGGACACCGGGGAGCTGTTTTTT. As protein: CASSLRTSGDTGELFF.

The chain recombines TRBV2 with TRBJ1-2; 9 bases align to TRBD1. CDR1 and CDR2 from the germline V gene are SNHLY and FYNNEI. The trim removed 5 bases at V and 3 bases at J, leaving 13 bases unmatched. The CDR3 consists of 17 residues. The CDR3 DNA is TGTGCCAGCAGTCCTATCCCTACAGGGGGCAGCCACTATGGCTACACCTTC. Residues: CASSPIPTGGSHYGYTF.

The CDR3 coding sequence is TGTGCCAGCAGTTCACCCCCCGGGACTAGCGGGAGGTTCCTCACAGATACGCAGTATTTT. Translation gives CASSSPPGTSGRFLTDTQYF. The genes are TRBV28 and TRBJ2-3, with 15 positions matching TRBD2. This CDR3 is built from 20 residues. Germline CDR1 and CDR2: MDHEN and SYDVKM. With V trimmed by 4 bases and J by 2 bases, 13 bases remained unmatched. Full variable domain (outside the CDR3, taken from reference TRBV28 and TRBJ2-3): DVKVTQSSRYLVKRTGEKVFLECVQDMDHENMFWYRQDPGLGLRLIYFSYDVKMKEKGDIPEGYSVSREKKERFSLILESASTNQTSMYLCASSSPPGTSGRFLTDTQYFGPGTRLTVL.

This chain joins TRBV27 and TRBJ1-5; D remains ambiguous. CDR1 is MNHEY and CDR2 is SMNVEV in the germline V gene (reference sequence). The germline V and J ends were trimmed by 3 bases and 3 bases, with 6 bases remaining between them. The CDR3 loop spans 13 amino acids. CDR3 bases: TGTGCCAGCAGTTTGAGCTTCAATCAGCCCCAGCATTTT. Its translation: CASSLSFNQPQHF.

This clone was seen a few times. Distinct nucleotide sequences in the sample also encode this CDR3. CDR3 amino acids: CASSQGTSGQETQYF. As DNA, the CDR3 is TGCGCCAGCAGCCAAGGGACTAGCGGACAAGAGACCCAGTACTTC. This chain joins TRBV4-1 and TRBJ2-5; 10 positions agree with TRBD2. Unmatched junction bases numbered 1, after V lost 1 base and J lost 2 bases. CDR3 length equals 15 residues. CDR1 and CDR2 from the germline V gene are MGHRA and YSYEKL.